This entry lists 32 T cell receptor beta chains sequenced from one sample in a study of T cell changes during pregnancy in multiple sclerosis. Sequencing was performed with immunoSEQ multiplex PCR; in TCRdb, only in-frame clones are kept and a portion is missing. The sample carries roughly 49,000 clones, around 92% recorded once. Sequences were derived from peripheral blood, sampled after pregnancy. Receptor source: a female donor with multiple sclerosis, enrolled in a pregnancy study.

This chain connects TRBV5-1 to TRBJ1-5; D might be TRBD1 (5 bases). CDR3 length equals 16 residues. CDR1 and CDR2 from the germline V gene are SGHRS and YFSETQ. Trimming took 4 bases from V and 4 from J, leaving 18 bases between them. The CDR3 nucleotides read TGCGCCAGCAGCCCTGGGACGAGGAGGGAGAATCAGCCCCAGCATTTT. This sequence encodes CASSPGTRRENQPQHF. Together with reference TRBV5-1 and TRBJ1-5, the CDR3 gives the full variable domain: KAGVTQTPRYLIKTRGQQVTLSCSPISGHRSVSWYQQTPGQGLQFLFEYFSETQRNKGNFPGRFSGRQFSNSRSEMNVSTLELGDSALYLCASSPGTRRENQPQHFGDGTRLSIL.

The rearrangement links TRBV15 to TRBJ1-1, with TRBD1 matching over 9 bases. CDR1 and CDR2 from the germline V gene are LNHNV and YYDKDF (reference sequence). J was trimmed by 5 bases and V by 6 bases; bases with no gene match: 4. The length of the CDR3 is 13 residues. The CDR3 loop reads CATRRTGETEAFF. DNA for the CDR3: TGTGCCACCAGGCGGACAGGGGAGACTGAAGCTTTCTTT.

The chain combines TRBV19 with TRBJ1-2, with 9 bases identical to TRBD1. Germline V gene lookup returns CDR1 LNHDA and CDR2 SQIVND (reference sequence). The CDR3 totals 14 residues. Germline trimming cut 3 bases from V and 6 bases from J; bases unmatched to any gene: 5. DNA of the CDR3: TGTGCCAGTAGTATCCGGGACAGGGTCAATGGCTACACCTTC. Encoded protein: CASSIRDRVNGYTF.

This rearrangement joins TRBV15 to TRBJ2-7; weak D call: TRBD2 (5 bases). This CDR3 region has 14 residues. Trimming removed 0 bases from V and 5 bases from J, with 11 bases in between. Germline CDR1 and CDR2: LNHNV and YYDKDF (reference sequence). In DNA form, the CDR3 reads TGTGCCACCAGCAGAGATTTTGTCGGGGACGAGCAGTACTTC. Protein: CATSRDFVGDEQYF.

V and J are TRBV7-6 and TRBJ2-5; D might be TRBD2 (6 bases). The germline V gene has CDR1 SGHVS and CDR2 FNYEAQ. This CDR3 is built from 13 residues. Trimming left V 0 bases short and J 4 bases short, with 6 bases between. The CDR3 nucleotides read TGTGCCAGCAGCTTAGCGCGGGGAGAGACCCAGTACTTC. Encoded protein: CASSLARGETQYF.

The J gene is TRBJ2-7, the V gene TRBV29-1, with 8 nucleotides matching TRBD2. This CDR3 has 13 residues. Germline V gene data show CDR1 as SQVTM and CDR2 as ANQGSEA. CDR3 loop: CSIIPAGGSEQYF. The CDR3 region has the DNA TGCAGTATAATCCCGGCGGGGGGCAGCGAGCAGTACTTC.

This clone showed up just a few times. CDR3 sequence reads: CASSEQYSNQPQHF. The CDR3 DNA reads as TGTGCCAGCAGTGAACAGTATAGCAATCAGCCCCAGCATTTT. The chain has TRBV2 and TRBJ1-5; D remains ambiguous. Germline lookup yields CDR1 SNHLY and CDR2 FYNNEI. With 2 bases removed from V and 0 bases from J, the gap between germline ends came to 5 bases. This CDR3 has 14 residues. Complete variable domain (other parts from reference TRBV2 and TRBJ1-5): EPEVTQTPSHQVTQMGQEVILRCVPISNHLYFYWYRQILGQKVEFLVSFYNNEISEKSEIFDDQFSVERPDGSNFTLKIRSTKLEDSAMYFCASSEQYSNQPQHFGDGTRLSIL.

The chain is built from TRBV27 and TRBJ1-3; the D is unclear. This CDR3 has 14 residues. CDR1 and CDR2 (germline): MNHEY, SMNVEV (reference sequence). The V end lost 3 bases, the J end lost 0 bases, and 6 bases lay between the germline ends. The CDR3 protein is CASSFSGSGNTIYF. The CDR3 DNA reads as TGTGCCAGCAGTTTTAGCGGCTCTGGAAACACCATATATTTT.

This rearrangement joins TRBV30 to TRBJ1-2; tentatively, D is TRBD1 (5 bases). Germline-derived CDR1 and CDR2 are GTSNPN and SVGIG (reference sequence). Trimming removed 0 bases from V and 6 bases from J, with 8 bases in between. The CDR3 length is 12 residues. As DNA, the CDR3 is TGTGCCTGGAGTGTATGGGGCGATGGCTACACCTTC. Protein: CAWSVWGDGYTF.

The rearrangement links TRBV7-2 to TRBJ2-5, with 7 nucleotides matching TRBD2. V lost 2 bases, J lost 5 bases, and 8 bases stayed unmatched. The CDR3 consists of 15 residues. Germline CDR1 and CDR2: SGHTA and FQGNSA. CDR3 residues: CASSLPGLSHETQYF. CDR3 nucleotides: TGTGCCAGCAGCTTACCGGGACTATCTCACGAGACCCAGTACTTC.

This rearrangement joins TRBV5-6 to TRBJ1-4; TRBD1 is a possible D gene (5 bases). Germline V lookup: CDR1 SGHDT, CDR2 YYEEEE. Trimming stripped 2 bases from V and 8 bases from J, with 13 bases between. The CDR3 runs to 14 residues. CDR3 DNA: TGTGCCAGCAGCTTCGGGGGATCTGGAGAAAAACTGTTTTTT. This codes for CASSFGGSGEKLFF.

The chain couples TRBV5-1 to TRBJ2-1, with TRBD2 identical over 14 bases. This CDR3 has 18 amino acids. J was trimmed by 0 bases and V by 2 bases; bases with no gene match: 4. CDR1 is SGHRS, CDR2 YFSETQ, per germline. CDR3 DNA sequence: TGCGCCAGCAGCTTCCTTGGACTAGCGGGGGGCTCCTACAATGAGCAGTTCTTC. Its translation is CASSFLGLAGGSYNEQFF.

This clone showed up just a few times. The chain links TRBV4-3 to TRBJ1-3; TRBD1 aligns across 9 bases. In germline, CDR1 is LGHNA, CDR2 YSLEER. The CDR3 has 16 amino acids. Trimming removed 3 bases from V and 2 bases from J; junction bases left unmatched: 5. For the CDR3, the DNA is TGCGCCAGCAGCCAGGTCGGACAGGGGACTGGAAACACCATATATTTT. Protein sequence: CASSQVGQGTGNTIYF.

This chain joins TRBV6-1 and TRBJ2-7; 7 positions agree with TRBD1. Germline lookup yields CDR1 MNHNS and CDR2 SASEGT. The CDR3 runs to 13 residues. J gave up 2 bases and V 8 bases, and 6 bases lay outside the gene matches. The CDR3 coding sequence is TGTGCCAGCGGACAGGATATTCCCTACGAGCAGTACTTC. Translated, it gives CASGQDIPYEQYF.

This chain links TRBV30 with TRBJ2-5, with D possibly TRBD2 on 5 matching bases. This CDR3 is 11 amino acids long. Germline V gene lookup returns CDR1 GTSNPN and CDR2 SVGIG (reference sequence). In nucleotides, the CDR3 is TGTGCTACTGGAGGAGGAGAGACCCAGTACTTC. Encoded protein: CATGGGETQYF.

V usage is TRBV5-6 and J usage is TRBJ2-1; TRBD1 matches 7 bases. In germline, CDR1 is SGHDT, CDR2 YYEEEE. CDR3 size: 13 residues. After removal of 1 base from V and 13 bases from J, the junction contained 8 bases not matched to a gene. In DNA form, the CDR3 reads TGTGCCAGCAGCTTGTCATACAGGGGAGATCAGTTCTTC. This gives the protein CASSLSYRGDQFF.

The CDR3 protein is CASSRLRTDGNQPQHF. For the CDR3, the DNA is TGCGCCAGCAGCCGCCTCCGGACAGATGGAAATCAGCCCCAGCATTTT. This chain links TRBV4-1 with TRBJ1-5; D is possibly TRBD1 (6 bases). Trimming left V 4 bases short and J 4 bases short, with 17 bases between. This CDR3 has 16 residues. Germline V gives CDR1 MGHRA, CDR2 YSYEKL.

The chain carries TRBV7-2 and TRBJ1-2; 7 bases align to TRBD1. The V gene's germline CDR1 is SGHTA and CDR2 FQGNSA. Trimming cost V 4 bases and J 8 bases; bases outside gene matches: 7. The CDR3 has 13 residues. The CDR3 is CASSSEGTVGYTF. The CDR3 region has the DNA TGTGCCAGCAGCTCGGAGGGGACAGTCGGCTACACCTTC.

The chain is built from TRBV30 and TRBJ1-5; D gene unclear. This CDR3 spans 15 amino acids. Germline CDR1 GTSNPN, CDR2 SVGIG (reference sequence). Trimming removed 5 bases from V and 7 bases from J, with 21 bases in between. The CDR3 region is CAWALGPNRGQPQHF. Written as DNA, the CDR3 is TGTGCCTGGGCTCTAGGGCCAAACCGGGGACAGCCCCAGCATTTT.

The chain joins TRBV7-2 to TRBJ2-2; 7 bases are a match to TRBD1. CDR1 SGHTA and CDR2 FQGNSA come from the germline V gene. CDR3 length equals 13 residues. The V gene end was trimmed by 4 bases and the J gene end by 6 bases; junction bases not matched to a gene: 2. The CDR3, as DNA: TGTGCCAGCAGCTCGCAGGGGGCCGGGGAGCTGTTTTTT. Protein: CASSSQGAGELFF.

The chain is built from TRBV9 and TRBJ1-2; 8 bases are a match to TRBD1. Unmatched junction bases numbered 15, after V lost 3 bases and J lost 8 bases. Germline V lookup: CDR1 SGDLS, CDR2 YYNGEE. The CDR3 is 16 amino acids. This chain's CDR3 is CASSEGGQASVRGYTF. The CDR3 region has the DNA TGTGCCAGCAGCGAGGGGGGACAGGCCAGCGTGAGAGGCTACACCTTC.

The chain carries TRBV4-1 and TRBJ2-7, with 8 bases aligning to TRBD1. This CDR3 spans 14 amino acids. The J segment lost 3 bases and the V segment lost 1 base, leaving 2 bases of the junction unmatched. In germline, CDR1 is MGHRA, CDR2 YSYEKL. The CDR3 here is CASSQADRGYEQYF. The CDR3 region has the DNA TGCGCCAGCAGCCAAGCCGACAGGGGCTACGAGCAGTACTTC.

This clone turned up a few times. The chain is built from TRBV30 and TRBJ1-1; no clear D gene. V dropped 5 bases and J dropped 4 bases, with 14 bases sitting between them. The CDR3 runs 13 residues. Germline CDR1 GTSNPN, CDR2 SVGIG (reference sequence). The CDR3 here is CAWEALVATEAFF. The DNA for the CDR3 is TGTGCCTGGGAAGCCCTGGTTGCCACTGAAGCTTTCTTT.

The genes are TRBV19 and TRBJ2-5; D is possibly TRBD1 (5 bases). The CDR3 extends over 15 amino acids. V was cut by 0 bases and J by 2 bases, with 10 bases left in between. Germline values: CDR1 LNHDA, CDR2 SQIVND (reference sequence). This chain's CDR3 is CASSIDRTPQETQYF. CDR3 nucleotides: TGTGCCAGTAGTATAGATCGGACACCTCAAGAGACCCAGTACTTC.

CDR3 in amino acids: CASSTTKEAFF. Written as DNA, the CDR3 is TGTGCCAGCAGTACGACTAAAGAAGCTTTCTTT. The V and J genes are TRBV6-5 and TRBJ1-1; D gene unclear. V gave up 5 bases and J gave up 8 bases, with 9 bases separating them. This CDR3 has 11 amino acids. Germline CDR1 and CDR2: MNHEY and SVGAGI.

This clone was seen once. The genes are TRBV19 and TRBJ1-2; D unresolved. The CDR3 is 13 residues long. The ends were cut back, 10 bases at V and 4 bases at J, with 16 bases in the middle. The germline V gene has CDR1 LNHDA and CDR2 SQIVND (reference sequence). The DNA for the CDR3 is TGTGCCACCCAGACCGGGGAATCCTATGGCTACACCTTC. This translates into CATQTGESYGYTF. The full variable domain, in which reference TRBV19 and TRBJ1-2 provide the parts outside the CDR3, is DGGITQSPKYLFRKEGQNVTLSCEQNLNHDAMYWYRQDPGQGLRLIYYSQIVNDFQKGDIAEGYSVSREKKESFPLTVTSAQKNPTAFYLCATQTGESYGYTFGSGTRLTVV.

This rearrangement joins TRBV7-7 to TRBJ1-1, with a weak D call TRBD1 (6 bases). In germline, CDR1 is SSHAT, CDR2 FNYEAQ (reference sequence). This CDR3 has 16 amino acids. Between the trimmed V and J ends, which lost 5 bases and 2 bases, there was a span of 18 bases. CDR3 sequence (DNA): TGTGCCAGCAGCCCTTCTCCCGGGACATTTAACACTGAAGCTTTCTTT. Its translation: CASSPSPGTFNTEAFF.

This rearrangement joins TRBV30 to TRBJ2-5; D gene uncertain. The CDR3 length is 11 residues. CDR1 and CDR2 (germline): GTSNPN, SVGIG (reference sequence). Trimming pared 1 base from V and 5 bases from J, leaving 5 bases between. CDR3 DNA: TGTGCCTGGAGTGACCGGGAGACCCAGTACTTC. Protein product: CAWSDRETQYF.

A note on this clone: Mismatch with germline at one junction end may stem from a read error. V is TRBV7-7 and J is TRBJ2-1; tentatively, D is TRBD1 (6 bases). Germline V gives CDR1 SSHAT, CDR2 FNYEAQ (reference sequence). CDR3 length equals 15 residues. CDR3 sequence (DNA): TGTGCTAGCAGCTTAGGTCAGGGGTGGGTCGATGAGCAGTTCTTC. Translation gives CASSLGQGWVDEQFF.

The CDR3 DNA follows: TGTGCCAGCAGTGTTTACTCGACAGGGGTTAATTCACCCCTCCACTTT. This gives the protein CASSVYSTGVNSPLHF. This chain uses TRBV6-1 with TRBJ1-6; 8 positions agree with TRBD1. The CDR3 extends over 16 amino acids. V dropped 4 bases and J dropped 6; count of bases not matched to a gene: 8. The germline V gene encodes CDR1 MNHNS and CDR2 SASEGT.

The chain uses TRBV4-2 and TRBJ2-1; 8 nucleotides match TRBD2. The CDR3 sequence is 12 residues long. Germline assignment: CDR1 LGHNA and CDR2 YNFKEQ. Unmatched junction bases numbered 4, after V lost 0 bases and J lost 15 bases. The chain's CDR3 is CASSQDVAGMFF. In DNA, the CDR3 is TGTGCCAGCAGCCAAGATGTAGCGGGGATGTTCTTC.

This clone came up a few times. The rearrangement uses TRBV27 and TRBJ1-6, with TRBD1 as a possible D gene (5 bases). Germline V lookup: CDR1 MNHEY, CDR2 SMNVEV (reference sequence). The ends were cut back, 4 bases at V and 10 bases at J, with 14 bases in the middle. This CDR3 contains 14 residues. CDR3: CASSSPQGGSPLHF. The CDR3 nucleotides are TGTGCCAGCAGTTCCCCGCAGGGTGGCTCACCCCTCCACTTT.